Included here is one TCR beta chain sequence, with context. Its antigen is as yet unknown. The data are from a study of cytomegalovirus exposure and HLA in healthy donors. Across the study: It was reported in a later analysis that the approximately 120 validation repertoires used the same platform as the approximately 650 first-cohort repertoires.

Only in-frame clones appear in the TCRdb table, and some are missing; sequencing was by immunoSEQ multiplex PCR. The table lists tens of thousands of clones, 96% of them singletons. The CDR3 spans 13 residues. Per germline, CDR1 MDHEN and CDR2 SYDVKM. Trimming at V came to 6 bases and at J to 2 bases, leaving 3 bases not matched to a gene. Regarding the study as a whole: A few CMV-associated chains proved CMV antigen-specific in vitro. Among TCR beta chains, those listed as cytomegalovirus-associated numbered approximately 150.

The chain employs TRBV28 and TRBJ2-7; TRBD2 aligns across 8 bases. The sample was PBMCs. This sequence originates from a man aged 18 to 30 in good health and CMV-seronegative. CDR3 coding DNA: TGTGCCAGCAGCCTAGCGGGTCCCTACGAGCAGTACTTC. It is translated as CASSLAGPYEQYF.